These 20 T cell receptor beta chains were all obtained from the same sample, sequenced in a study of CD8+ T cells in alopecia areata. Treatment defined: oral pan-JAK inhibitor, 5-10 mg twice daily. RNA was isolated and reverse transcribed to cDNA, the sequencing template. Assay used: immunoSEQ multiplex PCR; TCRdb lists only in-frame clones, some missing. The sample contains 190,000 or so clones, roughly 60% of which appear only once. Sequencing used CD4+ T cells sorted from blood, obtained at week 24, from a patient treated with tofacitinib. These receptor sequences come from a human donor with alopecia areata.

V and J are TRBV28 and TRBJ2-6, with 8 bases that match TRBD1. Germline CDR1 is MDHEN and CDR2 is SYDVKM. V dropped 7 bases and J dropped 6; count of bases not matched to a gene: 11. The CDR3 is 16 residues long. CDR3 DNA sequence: TGTGCCAGCACGGACAGGGTGTCCATGTCGGCCAACGTCCTGACTTTC. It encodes CASTDRVSMSANVLTF. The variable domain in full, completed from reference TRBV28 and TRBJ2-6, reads DVKVTQSSRYLVKRTGEKVFLECVQDMDHENMFWYRQDPGLGLRLIYFSYDVKMKEKGDIPEGYSVSREKKERFSLILESASTNQTSMYLCASTDRVSMSANVLTFGAGSRLTVL.

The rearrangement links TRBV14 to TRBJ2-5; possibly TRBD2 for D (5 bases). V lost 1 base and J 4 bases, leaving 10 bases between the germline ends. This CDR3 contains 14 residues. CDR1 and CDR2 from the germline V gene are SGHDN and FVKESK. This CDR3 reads CASSQVGGRETQYF. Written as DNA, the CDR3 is TGTGCCAGCAGCCAAGTCGGCGGGCGAGAGACCCAGTACTTC.

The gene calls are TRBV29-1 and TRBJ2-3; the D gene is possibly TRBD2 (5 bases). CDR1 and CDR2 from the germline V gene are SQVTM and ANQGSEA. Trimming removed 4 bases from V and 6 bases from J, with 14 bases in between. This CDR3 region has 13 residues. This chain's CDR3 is CSVGRGNRDTQYF. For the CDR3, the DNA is TGCAGCGTTGGTAGAGGGAATAGGGATACGCAGTATTTT.

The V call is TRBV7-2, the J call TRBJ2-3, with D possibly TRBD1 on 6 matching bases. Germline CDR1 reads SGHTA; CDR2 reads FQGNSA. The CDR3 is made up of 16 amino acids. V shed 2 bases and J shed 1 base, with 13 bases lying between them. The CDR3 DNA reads TGTGCCAGCAGCTTACGCTTACAGGGCCGCACAGATACGCAGTATTTT. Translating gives CASSLRLQGRTDTQYF.

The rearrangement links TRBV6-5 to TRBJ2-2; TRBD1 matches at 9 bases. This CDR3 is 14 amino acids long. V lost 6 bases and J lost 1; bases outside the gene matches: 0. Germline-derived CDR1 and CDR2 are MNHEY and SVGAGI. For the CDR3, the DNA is TGTGCCAGCAGGGGACAGGGGAACACCGGGGAGCTGTTTTTT. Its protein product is CASRGQGNTGELFF.

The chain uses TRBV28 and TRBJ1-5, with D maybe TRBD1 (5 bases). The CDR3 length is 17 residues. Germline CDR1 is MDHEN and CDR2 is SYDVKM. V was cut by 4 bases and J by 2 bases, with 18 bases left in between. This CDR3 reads CASSSSSRLGGNQPQHF. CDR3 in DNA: TGTGCCAGCAGTTCGTCTTCTAGGTTGGGGGGCAATCAGCCCCAGCATTTT.

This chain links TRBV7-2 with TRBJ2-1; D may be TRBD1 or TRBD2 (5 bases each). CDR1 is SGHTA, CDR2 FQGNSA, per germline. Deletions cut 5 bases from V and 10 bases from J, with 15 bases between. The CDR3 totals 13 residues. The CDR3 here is CASSPRGQREQFF. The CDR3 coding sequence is TGTGCCAGCAGCCCCCGGGGCCAGCGGGAGCAGTTCTTC.

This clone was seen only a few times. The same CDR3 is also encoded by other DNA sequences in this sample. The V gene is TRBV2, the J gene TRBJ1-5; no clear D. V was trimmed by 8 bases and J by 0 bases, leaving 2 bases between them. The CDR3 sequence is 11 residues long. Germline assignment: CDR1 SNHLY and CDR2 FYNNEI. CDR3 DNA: TGTGCCAGCGGTAGCAATCAGCCCCAGCATTTT. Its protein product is CASGSNQPQHF.

CDR3 sequence (DNA): TGTGCCAGCAGGAAGCTAGATGGGAACTCCTACGAGCAGTACTTC. Translating gives CASRKLDGNSYEQYF. The genes are TRBV7-8 and TRBJ2-7; D uncertain. There are 15 residues in the CDR3. Germline assignment: CDR1 SGHVS and CDR2 FQNEAQ. V shed 6 bases and J shed 0 bases, with 15 bases lying between them.

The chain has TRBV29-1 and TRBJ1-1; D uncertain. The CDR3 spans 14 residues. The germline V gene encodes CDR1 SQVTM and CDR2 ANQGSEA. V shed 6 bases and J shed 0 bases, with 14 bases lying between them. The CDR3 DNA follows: TGCAGCGTCCCCCCGGAGGGAATGAACACTGAAGCTTTCTTT. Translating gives CSVPPEGMNTEAFF.

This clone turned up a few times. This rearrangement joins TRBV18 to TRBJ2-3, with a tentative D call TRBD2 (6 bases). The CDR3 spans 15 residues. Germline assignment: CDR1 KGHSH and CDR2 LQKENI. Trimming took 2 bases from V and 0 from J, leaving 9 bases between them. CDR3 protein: CASSPERASTDTQYF. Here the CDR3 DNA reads TGTGCCAGCTCACCAGAGCGGGCCAGCACAGATACGCAGTATTTT.

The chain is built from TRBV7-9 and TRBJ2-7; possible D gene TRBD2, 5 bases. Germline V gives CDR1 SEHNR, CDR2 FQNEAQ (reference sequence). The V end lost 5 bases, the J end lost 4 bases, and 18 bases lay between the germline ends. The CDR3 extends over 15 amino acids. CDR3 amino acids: CASSPPGVGGYEQYF. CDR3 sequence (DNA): TGTGCCAGCAGCCCTCCCGGGGTAGGTGGATACGAGCAGTACTTC.

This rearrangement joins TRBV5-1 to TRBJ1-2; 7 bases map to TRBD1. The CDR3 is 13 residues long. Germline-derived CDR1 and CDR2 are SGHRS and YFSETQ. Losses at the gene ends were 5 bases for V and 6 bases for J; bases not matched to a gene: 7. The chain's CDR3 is CASSYGQEDGYTF. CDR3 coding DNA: TGCGCCAGCAGTTACGGACAGGAGGATGGCTACACCTTC.

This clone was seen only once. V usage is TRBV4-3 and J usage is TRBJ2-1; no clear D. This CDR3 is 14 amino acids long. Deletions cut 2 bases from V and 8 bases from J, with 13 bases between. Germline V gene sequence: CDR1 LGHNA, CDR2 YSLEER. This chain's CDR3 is CASSQLRPSDEQFF. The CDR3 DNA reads TGCGCCAGCAGCCAACTAAGACCCTCCGATGAGCAGTTCTTC.

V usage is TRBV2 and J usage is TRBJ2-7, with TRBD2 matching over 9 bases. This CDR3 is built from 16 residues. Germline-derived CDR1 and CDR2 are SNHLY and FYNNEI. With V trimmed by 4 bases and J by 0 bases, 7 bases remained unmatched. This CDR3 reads CASSARTSVLSYEQYF. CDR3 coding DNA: TGTGCCAGCAGTGCCCGGACTAGCGTCCTCTCCTACGAGCAGTACTTC.

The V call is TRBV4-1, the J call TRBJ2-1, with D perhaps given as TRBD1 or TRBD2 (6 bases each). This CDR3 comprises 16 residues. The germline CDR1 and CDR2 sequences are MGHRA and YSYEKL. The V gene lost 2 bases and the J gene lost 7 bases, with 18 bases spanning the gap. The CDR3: CASSQPTGGRRNEQFF. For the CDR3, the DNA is TGCGCCAGCAGCCAACCGACAGGTGGGAGGAGGAATGAGCAGTTCTTC.

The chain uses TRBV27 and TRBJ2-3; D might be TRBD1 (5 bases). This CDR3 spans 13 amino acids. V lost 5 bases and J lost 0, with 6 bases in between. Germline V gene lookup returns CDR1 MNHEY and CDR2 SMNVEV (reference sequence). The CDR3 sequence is CASSAGSTDTQYF. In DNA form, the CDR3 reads TGTGCCAGCAGTGCAGGGAGCACAGATACGCAGTATTTT.

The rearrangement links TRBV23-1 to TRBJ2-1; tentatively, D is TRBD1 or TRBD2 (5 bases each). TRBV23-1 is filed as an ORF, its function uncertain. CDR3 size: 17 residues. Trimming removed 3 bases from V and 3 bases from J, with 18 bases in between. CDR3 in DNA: TGCGCCAGCAGTCACCTGAGGCGCCAGGGAGTCTACAATGAGCAGTTCTTC. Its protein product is CASSHLRRQGVYNEQFF.

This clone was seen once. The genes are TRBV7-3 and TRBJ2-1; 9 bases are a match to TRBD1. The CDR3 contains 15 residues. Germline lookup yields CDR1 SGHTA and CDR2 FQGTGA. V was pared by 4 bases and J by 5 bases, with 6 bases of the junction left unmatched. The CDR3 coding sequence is TGTGCCAGCAGCTCAGACAGGGGGATCGACAATGAGCAGTTCTTC. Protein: CASSSDRGIDNEQFF.

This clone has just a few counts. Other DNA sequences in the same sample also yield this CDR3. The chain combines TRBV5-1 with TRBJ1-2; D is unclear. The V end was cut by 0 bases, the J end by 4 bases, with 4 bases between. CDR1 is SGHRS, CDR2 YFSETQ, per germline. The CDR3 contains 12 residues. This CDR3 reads CASSLDSYGYTF. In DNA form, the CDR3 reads TGCGCCAGCAGCTTGGACAGCTATGGCTACACCTTC.